The following is a T cell receptor (beta chain) sequence with its context. As yet, its antigen is unknown. The germline gene is not matched at one end of the junction; a read error may be the cause. Repertoires were generated with immunoSEQ multiplex PCR, while TCRdb's copy carries only in-frame clones and drops some. The sample lists under 80,000 clones, about four fifths occurring once. Before any sequencing was done, the ViraFEST assay used viral peptide pools to expand antigen-specific CD4+ T cells. Once cultured for 9 to 11 days, the cells underwent separation to obtain CD4+ T cells. Vaccine recipients had no previous SARS-CoV-2 infection; their nucleocapsid antibodies were negative. The researchers cultured around 2 million PBMC per well with 8.5 to 10 IU/ml IL-2 and roughly 10 ug/ml peptides. The CDR3 totals 16 residues. The germline CDR1 and CDR2 sequences are MNHNS and SASEGT. This sample was included in a study of vaccination effects on CD4 cells after COVID-19.

The sequencing used CD4+ T cells from PBMCs cultured with SARS-CoV-2 spike peptides, collected before COVID-19 vaccination. The source of this sequence is a human donor who received a COVID-19 vaccine. The V gene is TRBV6-1, the J gene TRBJ2-1, with a weak D call TRBD1 (6 bases). The CDR3 DNA reads TGTGCCAGCAGCGAAGGGGGATTGAGCTCCTACAATGAGCAGTTCTTC. Amino acids: CASSEGGLSSYNEQFF.